This T cell receptor beta chain was recorded in a study of OX40 agonist ivuxolimab in advanced cancers. Background on the study: The eligibility criteria allowed prior anti-PD-1, anti-PD-L1 or anti-CTLA-4 therapy, and 30% to 40% had some.

This clone was found a few times. Clones were sequenced by immunoSEQ multiplex PCR, and TCRdb holds only the in-frame ones, with some missing. The data hold around 68,000 clones, with more than 70% observed a single time. From germline, CDR1 is PRHDT and CDR2 FYEKMQ (reference sequence). The CDR3 is made up of 14 amino acids. V lost 5 bases, J lost 4 bases, and 14 bases lay in between. The rearrangement uses TRBV13 and TRBJ1-1; perhaps TRBD1 as D (5 bases). Source: CD4+ or CD8+ T cells sorted from blood, taken in a trial of the OX40 agonist ivuxolimab. This clonotype originated in an adult with an advanced solid tumor such as melanoma, head and neck, liver or kidney cancer. The CDR3 DNA follows: TGTGCCAGCAGCCGGGGGAGACCGGGCACTGAAGCTTTCTTT. Amino acid sequence: CASSRGRPGTEAFF.